This T cell receptor beta chain was recovered during a study of identifying expanded T cells in peripheral blood. Overall study results and limits: Clone count variance between roughly 2-week samples rose with total template count.

Healthy donors had no documented immune events, such as infections, while sampled. Regarding this clone: The antigen is undetermined.

Generated by immunoSEQ multiplex PCR, the TCRdb table keeps only in-frame clones and is missing some. In the table there are over 100,000 clones, about 87% of which are singletons. Trimming left V 3 bases short and J 5 bases short, with 13 bases between. Germline CDR1 and CDR2: KGHSH and LQKENI. This CDR3 spans 15 amino acids. The sequenced material came from blood. The rearrangement links TRBV18 to TRBJ2-2; D gene unclear. This receptor was identified in a person aged 18-70 years in good health. The CDR3 DNA reads TGTGCCAGCTCACCTCAATCTGGAGAGACCGGGGAGCTGTTTTTT. Protein sequence: CASSPQSGETGELFF. Supplemented by reference TRBV18 and TRBJ2-2, the full variable domain reads NAGVMQNPRHLVRRRGQEARLRCSPMKGHSHVYWYRQLPEEGLKFMVYLQKENIIDESGMPKERFSAEFPKEGPSILRIQQVVRGDSAAYFCASSPQSGETGELFFGEGSRLTVL.